This TCR beta chain was retrieved from a study of siplizumab effects on memory and regulatory T cells. This CDR3 contains 16 residues. The junction had 6 bases not matched to a gene; V was cut back by 3 bases and J by 1 base. CDR1 and CDR2 (germline): SGHTA, FQGTGA. The data were produced by immunoSEQ multiplex PCR, yet TCRdb's version contains in-frame clones alone and is incomplete. The sample has under 100,000 clones, roughly 94% seen once. Details on this clone: Its antigen is as yet unknown.

Study-level findings and limits: Confirmation was lacking for the suppressive function of proliferating Tregs derived from siplizumab cultures. A significant reduction in alloreactive sequences traceable to unstimulated CD4+ memory cells was produced by siplizumab.

The chain has TRBV7-3 and TRBJ2-1, with 7 bases identical to TRBD2. Sequencing used non-Treg CD4+ T cells sorted from blood. This clonotype originated in a human donor in good health. CDR3 in amino acids: CASSLASGTSYNEQFF. CDR3 nucleotide sequence: TGTGCCAGCAGCTTGGCAAGCGGGACGTCCTACAATGAGCAGTTCTTC.